What follows is one T cell receptor (beta chain) and its context. This sample was taken from a study of blood T cell repertoires in COVID-19. On the study more broadly: Researchers got acute and convalescent COVID-19 samples from the United States, Italy and Spain.

Repertoires were generated with immunoSEQ multiplex PCR, while TCRdb's copy carries only in-frame clones and drops some. The sample gives about 130,000 clones, around 78% of which show up once; 10% to 13% is in the top ten. Germline V CDR1 and CDR2: LGHNT, FRNRAP. This CDR3 comprises 14 residues. V was pared by 4 bases and J by 5 bases, with 12 bases between. Material: peripheral blood. This TCR came from a human donor in a cohort sampled during active COVID-19. The chain has TRBV12-5 and TRBJ2-1; D perhaps matches TRBD2 (6 bases). The CDR3 here is CASGSPWGDNEQFF. CDR3 sequence (DNA): TGTGCTAGTGGTTCCCCCTGGGGGGACAATGAGCAGTTCTTC.